Here is one T cell receptor beta chain with its context. This study enrolled people aged about 18 to 100 from roughly 24 US geographic areas. The method was immunoSEQ multiplex PCR; TCRdb's version includes in-frame clones alone and lacks a portion of them. The data show a few hundred thousand clones, with 82% seen just once and more than 3% held by the top ten. The data derive from a study of blood T cell repertoires in COVID-19. The CDR3 is made up of 17 amino acids. V trimming: 2 bases; J trimming: 6 bases; junction bases outside the gene matches: 13. Germline CDR1 SGHTA, CDR2 FQGNSA. The material sequenced was PBMCs or T cells enriched from blood (not recorded which). This sequence originates from a woman between 55 and 75 years old who had recovered from COVID-19. The chain combines TRBV7-2 with TRBJ1-2; TRBD1 matches at 9 bases. The DNA of the CDR3 is TGTGCCAGCAGCTTAACGGGTGCACAGGGGGCGATGCATGGCTACACCTTC. Translating gives CASSLTGAQGAMHGYTF.